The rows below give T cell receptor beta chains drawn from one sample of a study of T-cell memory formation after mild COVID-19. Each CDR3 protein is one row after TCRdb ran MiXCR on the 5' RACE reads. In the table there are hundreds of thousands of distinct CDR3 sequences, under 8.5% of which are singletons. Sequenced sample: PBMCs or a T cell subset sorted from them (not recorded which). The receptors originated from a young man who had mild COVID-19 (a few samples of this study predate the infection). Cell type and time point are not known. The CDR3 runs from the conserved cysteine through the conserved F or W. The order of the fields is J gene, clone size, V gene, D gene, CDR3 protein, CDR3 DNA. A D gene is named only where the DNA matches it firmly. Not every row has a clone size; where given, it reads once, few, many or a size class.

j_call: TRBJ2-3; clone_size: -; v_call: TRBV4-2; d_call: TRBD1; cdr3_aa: CASSQDRGPGNTQYF; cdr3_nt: TGTGCCAGCAGCCAAGATAGGGGGCCGGGGAATACGCAGTATTTT
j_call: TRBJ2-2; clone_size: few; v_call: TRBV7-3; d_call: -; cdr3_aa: CASSLMVGELFF; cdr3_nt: TGTGCCAGCAGCTTAATGGTCGGGGAGCTGTTTTTT
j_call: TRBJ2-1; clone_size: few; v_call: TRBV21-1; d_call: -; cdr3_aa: CASSKKKTSGGLDNEQFF; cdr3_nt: TGTGCCAGCAGCAAAAAGAAGACTAGCGGGGGGTTGGACAATGAGCAGTTCTTC
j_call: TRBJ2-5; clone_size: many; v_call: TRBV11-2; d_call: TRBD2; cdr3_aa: CASSLVPAGGHQETQYF; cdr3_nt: TGTGCCAGCAGCTTAGTTCCGGCGGGGGGGCACCAAGAGACCCAGTACTTC
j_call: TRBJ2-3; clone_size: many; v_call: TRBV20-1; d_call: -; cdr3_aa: CSARKVGSTDTQYF; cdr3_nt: TGCAGTGCTAGGAAGGTGGGGTCCACAGATACGCAGTATTTT
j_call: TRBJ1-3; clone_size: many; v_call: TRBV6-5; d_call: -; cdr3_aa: CASSATDRSGNTIYF; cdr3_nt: TGTGCCAGCAGCGCGACGGACCGATCTGGAAACACCATATATTTT
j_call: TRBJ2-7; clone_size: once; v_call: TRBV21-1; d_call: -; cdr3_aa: CASRGGTFLTQKRYEQYF; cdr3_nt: TGTGCCAGCAGGGGGGGGACTTTCCTAACCCAGAAGAGATACGAGCAGTACTTC
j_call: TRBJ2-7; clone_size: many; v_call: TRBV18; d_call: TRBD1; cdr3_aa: CASSPGQGETYEQYF; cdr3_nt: TGTGCCAGCTCACCGGGACAGGGGGAAACCTACGAGCAGTACTTC
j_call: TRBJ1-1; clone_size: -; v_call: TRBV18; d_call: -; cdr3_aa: CASSGWGIEAFF; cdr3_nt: TGTGCCAGCTCCGGCTGGGGAATCGAAGCTTTCTTT
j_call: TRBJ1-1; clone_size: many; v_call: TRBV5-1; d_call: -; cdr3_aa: CASSGDGNTEAFF; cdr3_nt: TGCGCCAGCAGCGGTGACGGAAACACTGAAGCTTTCTTT
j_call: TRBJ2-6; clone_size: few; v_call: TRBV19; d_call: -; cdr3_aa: CASSIGVSGANVLTF; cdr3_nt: TGTGCCAGTAGTATAGGAGTGTCTGGGGCCAACGTCCTGACTTTC
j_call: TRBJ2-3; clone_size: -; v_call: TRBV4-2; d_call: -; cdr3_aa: CASSQDRGGADTQYF; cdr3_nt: TGTGCCAGCAGCCAAGATAGAGGGGGGGCAGATACGCAGTATTTT
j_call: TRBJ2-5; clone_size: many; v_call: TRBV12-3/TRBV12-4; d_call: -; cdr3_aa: CASRRGGETQYF; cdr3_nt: TGTGCCAGCAGGCGAGGCGGAGAGACCCAGTACTTC
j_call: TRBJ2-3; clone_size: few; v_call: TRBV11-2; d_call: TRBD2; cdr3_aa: CASSPGSSGGGTDTQYF; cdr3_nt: TGTGCCAGCAGCCCAGGGTCTAGCGGGGGGGGCACAGATACGCAGTATTTT
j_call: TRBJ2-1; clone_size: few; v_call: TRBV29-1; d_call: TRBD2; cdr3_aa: CSTSGGATYNEQFF; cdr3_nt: TGCAGCACTAGCGGGGGGGCTACCTACAATGAGCAGTTCTTC
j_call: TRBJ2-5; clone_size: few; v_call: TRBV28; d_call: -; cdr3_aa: CASSTDSQETQYF; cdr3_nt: TGTGCCAGCAGTACTGACTCTCAAGAGACCCAGTACTTC
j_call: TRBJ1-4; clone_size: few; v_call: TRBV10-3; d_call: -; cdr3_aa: CASGGGINEKLFF; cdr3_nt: TGTGCCAGTGGAGGGGGGATTAATGAAAAACTGTTTTTT
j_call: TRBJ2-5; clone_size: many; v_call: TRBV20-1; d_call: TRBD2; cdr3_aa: CSARRLAGDQETQYF; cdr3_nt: TGCAGTGCGCGAAGACTAGCGGGGGACCAAGAGACCCAGTACTTC
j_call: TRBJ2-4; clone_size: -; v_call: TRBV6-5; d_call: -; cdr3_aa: CASSSLVLDRRRSRNIQYF; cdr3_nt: TGTGCCAGCAGTTCTCTCGTCCTCGACAGGCGACGCTCTAGGAACATTCAGTACTTC
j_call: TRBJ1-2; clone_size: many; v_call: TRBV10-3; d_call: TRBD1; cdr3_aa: CAISDIPGQANYGYTF; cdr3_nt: TGTGCCATCAGTGATATACCGGGACAGGCAAACTATGGCTACACCTTC
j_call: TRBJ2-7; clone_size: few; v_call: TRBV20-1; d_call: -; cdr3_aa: CSARGQGVKYRQYF; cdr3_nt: TGCAGTGCTAGAGGTCAGGGTGTCAAGTACAGGCAGTACTTC
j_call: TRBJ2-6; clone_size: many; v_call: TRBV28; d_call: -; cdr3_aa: CASSLGSSGANVLTF; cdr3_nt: TGTGCCAGCAGCTTAGGTAGCTCTGGGGCCAACGTCCTGACTTTC
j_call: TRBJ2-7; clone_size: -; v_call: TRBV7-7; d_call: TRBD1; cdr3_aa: CASSAGQGDGEQYF; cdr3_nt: TGTGCCAGCAGCGCGGGACAGGGGGACGGCGAGCAGTACTTC
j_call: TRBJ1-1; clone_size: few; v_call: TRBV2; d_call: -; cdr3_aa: CASSVAQANTEAFF; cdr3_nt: TGTGCCAGCAGTGTAGCACAGGCGAACACTGAAGCTTTCTTT
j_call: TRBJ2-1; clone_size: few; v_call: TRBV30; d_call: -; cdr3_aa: CAGKGGRNEQFF; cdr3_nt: TGTGCTGGGAAGGGGGGCCGGAATGAGCAGTTCTTC
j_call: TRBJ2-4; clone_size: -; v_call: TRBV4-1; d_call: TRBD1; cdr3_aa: CASSPTPGQGPFKASWKNIQYF; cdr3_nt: TGCGCCAGCAGCCCGACCCCGGGACAGGGCCCTTTTAAGGCCTCGTGGAAAAACATTCAGTACTTC
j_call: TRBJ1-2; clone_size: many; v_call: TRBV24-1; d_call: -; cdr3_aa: CATSDPGQLYGYTF; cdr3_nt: TGTGCCACCAGTGACCCAGGACAGCTCTATGGCTACACCTTC
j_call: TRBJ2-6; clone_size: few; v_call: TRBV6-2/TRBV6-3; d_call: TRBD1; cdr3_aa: CAGRQGVSTGANVLTF; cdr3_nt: TGTGCCGGTAGACAGGGGGTGTCTACTGGGGCCAACGTCCTGACTTTC
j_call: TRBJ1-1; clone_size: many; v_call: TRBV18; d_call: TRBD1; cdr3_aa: CASSSQGDDTEAFF; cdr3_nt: TGTGCCAGCTCCTCTCAGGGGGATGACACTGAAGCTTTCTTT
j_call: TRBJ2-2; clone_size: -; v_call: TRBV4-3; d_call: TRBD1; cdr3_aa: CASSQEMTTGLNTGELFF; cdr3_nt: TGCGCCAGCAGCCAAGAAATGACGACAGGGCTGAACACCGGGGAGCTGTTTTTT
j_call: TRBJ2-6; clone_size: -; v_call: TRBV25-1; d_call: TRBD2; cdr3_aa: CASSDGQRGGADHGANVLTF; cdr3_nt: TGTGCCAGCAGTGATGGCCAGCGGGGGGGCGCAGACCATGGGGCCAACGTCCTGACTTTC
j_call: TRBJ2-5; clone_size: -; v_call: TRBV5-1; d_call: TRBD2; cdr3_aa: CASSLAPSGGAGETQYF; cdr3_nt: TGCGCCAGCAGCTTGGCCCCTAGCGGGGGGGCTGGGGAGACCCAGTACTTC
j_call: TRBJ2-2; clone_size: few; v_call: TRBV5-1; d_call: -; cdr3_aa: CASSRGGRNTGELFF; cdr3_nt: TGCGCCAGCAGCCGCGGGGGCAGAAACACCGGGGAGCTGTTTTTT
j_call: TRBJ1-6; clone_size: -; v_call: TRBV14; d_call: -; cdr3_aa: CASSQGIGPNSPLHF; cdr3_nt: TGTGCCAGCAGCCAAGGGATAGGGCCAAATTCACCCCTCCACTTT
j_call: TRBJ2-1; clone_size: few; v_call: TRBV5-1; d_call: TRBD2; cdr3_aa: CASSLVGLAGVWEQFF; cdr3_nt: TGCGCCAGCAGCTTGGTGGGACTAGCGGGGGTGTGGGAGCAGTTCTTC
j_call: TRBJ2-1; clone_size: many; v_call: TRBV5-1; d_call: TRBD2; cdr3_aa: CASSSPGLPFDEQFF; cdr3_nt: TGCGCCAGCAGCTCGCCGGGACTACCTTTCGATGAGCAGTTCTTC
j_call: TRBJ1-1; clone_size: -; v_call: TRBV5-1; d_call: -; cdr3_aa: CASSWGSRGALTEAFF; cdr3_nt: TGCGCCAGCAGCTGGGGGTCAAGGGGGGCTCTCACTGAAGCTTTCTTT
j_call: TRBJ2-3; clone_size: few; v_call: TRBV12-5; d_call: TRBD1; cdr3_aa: CASGLGGQGVADTQYF; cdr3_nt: TGTGCTAGTGGTTTGGGAGGACAGGGTGTGGCAGATACGCAGTATTTT
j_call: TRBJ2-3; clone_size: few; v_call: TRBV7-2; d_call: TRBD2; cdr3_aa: CAGTGGQGDTQYF; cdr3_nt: TGTGCCGGGACGGGGGGGCAGGGAGATACGCAGTATTTT
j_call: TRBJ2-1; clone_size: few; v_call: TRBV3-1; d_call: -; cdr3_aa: CASSHTTAQSNEQFF; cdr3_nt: TGTGCCAGCAGCCACACCACAGCGCAAAGCAATGAGCAGTTCTTC
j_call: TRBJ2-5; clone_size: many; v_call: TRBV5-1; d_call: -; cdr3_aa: CASSEISTETQYF; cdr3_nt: TGCGCCAGCAGCGAAATTTCTACAGAGACCCAGTACTTC
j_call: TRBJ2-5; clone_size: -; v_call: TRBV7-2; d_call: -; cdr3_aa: CASSFEGLGETQYF; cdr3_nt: TGTGCCAGCAGCTTTGAGGGGCTGGGAGAGACCCAGTACTTC
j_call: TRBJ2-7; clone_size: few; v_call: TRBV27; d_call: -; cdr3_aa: CASSGLGSHHEQYF; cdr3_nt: TGTGCCAGCAGTGGCCTGGGATCACATCACGAGCAGTACTTC